The 23 T cell receptor beta chains in this list originate from one sample, sequenced in a study of blood T cell repertoires in COVID-19. Some clones are missing from TCRdb's copy, which holds only in-frame ones; the method was immunoSEQ multiplex PCR. The sample shows about 37,000 clones, 75% to 90% of them seen only once. Sequencing was done on a sample of peripheral blood. The source of these receptors is a woman in her 70s with acute or convalescent COVID-19.

This chain uses TRBV28 with TRBJ1-1; the match to TRBD1 covers 7 bases. The CDR3 loop spans 13 amino acids. Germline V gene sequence: CDR1 MDHEN, CDR2 SYDVKM. The trim removed 6 bases at V and 0 bases at J, leaving 1 base unmatched. The chain's CDR3 is CASRTGLNTEAFF. The CDR3 DNA reads TGTGCCAGCAGGACAGGGTTGAACACTGAAGCTTTCTTT.

This chain links TRBV18 with TRBJ2-3; D unresolved. Trimming shortened V by 2 bases and J by 3 bases, and 9 bases separated the two germline ends. CDR3 size: 14 residues. The V gene's germline CDR1 is KGHSH and CDR2 LQKENI. The CDR3 loop is CASSPSRMTDTQYF. CDR3 DNA sequence: TGTGCCAGCTCACCATCTAGGATGACAGATACGCAGTATTTT.

V and J are TRBV6-5 and TRBJ1-2, with 8 bases aligning to TRBD1. Germline-derived CDR1 and CDR2 are MNHEY and SVGAGI. CDR3 size: 13 residues. V was pared by 8 bases and J by 5 bases, with 7 bases of the junction left unmatched. The DNA for the CDR3 is TGTGCCAGCGCCAAGGGACAGGAGTATGGCTACACCTTC. It codes for CASAKGQEYGYTF.

The rearrangement joins TRBV1 to TRBJ1-6; the table's TRBD1 call for D was not verified on the DNA. TRBV1 is tagged as a pseudogene. This CDR3 is 17 amino acids long. CDR3 sequence reads: CTSSRQDRGPYNSPLHF. Here the CDR3 DNA reads TGCACCAGCAGCCGCCAGGACAGGGGACCCTATAATTCACCCCTCCACTTT.

This clone was counted a few times. This chain links TRBV19 with TRBJ1-5; 10 nucleotides align to TRBD1. Germline V lookup: CDR1 LNHDA, CDR2 SQIVND (reference sequence). The CDR3 has 16 residues. The junction had 5 bases not matched to a gene; V was cut back by 2 bases and J by 4 bases. Here the CDR3 DNA reads TGTGCCAGTAGTATAAGGCGGACAGGGGGGAATCAGCCCCAGCATTTT. It encodes CASSIRRTGGNQPQHF.

V and J are TRBV27 and TRBJ2-5; TRBD2 matches at 7 bases. The CDR3 spans 16 residues. The junction had 13 bases not matched to a gene; V was cut back by 4 bases and J by 5 bases. CDR1 and CDR2 from the germline V gene are MNHEY and SMNVEV (reference sequence). CDR3 nucleotide sequence: TGTGCCAGCAGTTCATTACCGGGACTCGGGGGGGAGACCCAGTACTTC. Its protein product is CASSSLPGLGGETQYF.

As DNA, the CDR3 is TGTGCCAGCAAGTCCGGGACAGGAGGAAAACTAGGCTACGAGCAGTACTTC. Translating gives CASKSGTGGKLGYEQYF. The J gene is TRBJ2-7, the V gene TRBV27; 8 positions match TRBD1. Looked up from germline, CDR1 is MNHEY and CDR2 is SMNVEV (reference sequence). With V trimmed by 7 bases and J by 3 bases, 17 bases remained unmatched. This CDR3 is built from 17 residues.

The chain uses TRBV3-1 (or the pseudogene TRBV3-2) and TRBJ2-7, with D maybe TRBD1 (5 bases). The CDR3 loop spans 12 amino acids. V gave up 5 bases and J gave up 6 bases, with 11 bases separating them. Germline V gives CDR1 LGHDT, CDR2 YNNKEL (reference sequence). This CDR3 reads CASSLGRGEQYF. CDR3 in DNA: TGTGCCAGCAGCTTAGGAAGGGGCGAGCAGTACTTC.

The rearrangement links TRBV6-1 to TRBJ2-5; 8 nucleotides match TRBD2. There are 15 residues in the CDR3. The junction had 10 bases not matched to a gene; V was cut back by 3 bases and J by 7 bases. CDR1 is MNHNS and CDR2 is SASEGT in the germline V gene. CDR3 DNA: TGTGCCAGCAGTGAGAGCGGGGGAGCTGAGGCGACCCAGTACTTC. Residues: CASSESGGAEATQYF.

V and J are TRBV6-5 and TRBJ1-2; unclear D gene. The germline V gene has CDR1 MNHEY and CDR2 SVGAGI. The CDR3 extends over 13 amino acids. Trimming shortened V by 5 bases and J by 3 bases, and 10 bases separated the two germline ends. CDR3 amino acids: CASSPRPDYGYTF. DNA of the CDR3: TGTGCCAGCAGTCCGCGGCCCGACTATGGCTACACCTTC.

This rearrangement joins TRBV2 to TRBJ2-2, with 7 bases lining up with TRBD1. Germline assignment: CDR1 SNHLY and CDR2 FYNNEI. V was clipped by 3 bases and J by 0 bases; unmatched bases: 1. The CDR3 has 15 amino acids. The CDR3 DNA is TGTGCCAGCAGTGAGGGGACAGCGAACACCGGGGAGCTGTTTTTT. Its translation: CASSEGTANTGELFF.

This chain joins TRBV28 and TRBJ1-6; maybe TRBD1 (6 bases). Germline loops: CDR1 MDHEN, CDR2 SYDVKM. The germline V and J ends were trimmed by 2 bases and 9 bases, with 14 bases remaining between them. This CDR3 region has 15 residues. This CDR3 reads CASSLGGAGTSPLHF. CDR3 nucleotide sequence: TGTGCCAGCAGTTTAGGGGGGGCTGGGACTTCACCCCTCCACTTT.

The rearrangement joins TRBV5-1 to TRBJ2-5; TRBD1 agrees at 8 bases. J was trimmed by 1 base and V by 0 bases; bases with no gene match: 2. In germline, CDR1 is SGHRS, CDR2 YFSETQ. The CDR3 extends over 15 amino acids. CDR3 nucleotide sequence: TGCGCCAGCAGCTTGGTCGGACAGGGCCAAGAGACCCAGTACTTC. Translating it yields CASSLVGQGQETQYF.

This rearrangement joins TRBV9 to TRBJ2-1; 11 nucleotides align to TRBD2. V lost 0 bases and J lost 4; bases outside the gene matches: 9. The CDR3 has 18 amino acids. Germline loops: CDR1 SGDLS, CDR2 YYNGEE. In nucleotides, the CDR3 is TGTGCCAGCAGCGTAGATCCCCTCGGGACTAGCGGATACAATGAGCAGTTCTTC. Translation gives CASSVDPLGTSGYNEQFF.

The table lists this clone with a few counts. V usage is TRBV6-1 and J usage is TRBJ2-7; TRBD2 matches at 8 bases. CDR1 MNHNS and CDR2 SASEGT come from the germline V gene. This CDR3 is built from 15 residues. V lost 3 bases, J lost 0 bases, and 4 bases stayed unmatched. Here the CDR3 DNA reads TGTGCCAGCAGTGAGGACGGGGGGGCCTCCTACGAGCAGTACTTC. Encoded protein: CASSEDGGASYEQYF.

This clone was seen a few times. This chain joins TRBV19 and TRBJ2-5, with D unclear. The germline V gene has CDR1 LNHDA and CDR2 SQIVND (reference sequence). The ends were cut back, 5 bases at V and 0 bases at J, with 4 bases in the middle. The CDR3 contains 12 residues. This chain's CDR3 is CASSPNQETQYF. DNA for the CDR3: TGTGCCAGTAGTCCAAACCAAGAGACCCAGTACTTC.

The V call is TRBV29-1, the J call TRBJ2-7; 8 bases fit TRBD2. In germline, CDR1 is SQVTM, CDR2 ANQGSEA. The CDR3 covers 13 residues. V dropped 7 bases and J dropped 2; count of bases not matched to a gene: 7. The CDR3 nucleotides are TGCAGCGCCGGAGACGGGAGGGCCTACGAGCAGTACTTC. Protein: CSAGDGRAYEQYF.

The chain couples TRBV28 to TRBJ1-5; possible D gene TRBD1, 6 bases. V was shortened by 5 bases and J by 4 bases, with 6 bases between the two germline ends. Germline CDR1 reads MDHEN; CDR2 reads SYDVKM. CDR3 length: 12 amino acids. DNA of the CDR3: TGTGCCAGCAGTACAGGGAATCAGCCCCAGCATTTT. It codes for CASSTGNQPQHF.

The rearrangement links TRBV25-1 to TRBJ1-4, with 9 bases aligning to TRBD1. Germline trimming cut 0 bases from V and 6 bases from J; bases unmatched to any gene: 2. This CDR3 has 15 residues. Germline-derived CDR1 and CDR2 are MGHDK and SYGVNS. The CDR3 spells CASSEYRQGDEKLFF. The CDR3 nucleotides are TGTGCCAGCAGTGAATATCGACAGGGGGATGAAAAACTGTTTTTT. Based on the CDR3 plus reference TRBV25-1 and TRBJ1-4, the full variable domain is EADIYQTPRYLVIGTGKKITLECSQTMGHDKMYWYQQDPGMELHLIHYSYGVNSTEKGDLSSESTVSRIRTEHFPLTLESARPSHTSQYLCASSEYRQGDEKLFFGSGTQLSVL.

J is TRBJ1-2 and V is TRBV6-5, with D unresolved. The CDR3 is made up of 15 amino acids. The ends were cut back, 8 bases at V and 5 bases at J, with 21 bases in the middle. Germline V gene data show CDR1 as MNHEY and CDR2 as SVGAGI. The CDR3 region is CASSEDLGAPYGYTF. The CDR3 DNA sequence: TGTGCCAGCTCAGAGGACTTGGGTGCTCCTTATGGCTACACCTTC.

The chain is built from TRBV28 and TRBJ1-2; weak D call: TRBD1 (5 bases). The CDR3 covers 13 residues. CDR1 is MDHEN, CDR2 SYDVKM, per germline. Trimming removed 2 bases at V and 2 bases at J, with 6 bases between. CDR3 DNA sequence: TGTGCCAGCAGTTTAGGGGGGAACTATGGCTACACCTTC. As protein: CASSLGGNYGYTF.

The gene calls are TRBV4-1 and TRBJ1-2; D uncertain. This CDR3 comprises 15 residues. V lost 0 bases, J lost 3 bases, and 11 bases lay in between. Germline V gene lookup returns CDR1 MGHRA and CDR2 YSYEKL. The CDR3 nucleotides read TGCGCCAGCAGCCAAGAGTGGCCGTCAGACTATGGCTACACCTTC. Translating gives CASSQEWPSDYGYTF.

V and J are TRBV7-2 and TRBJ2-3, with D unresolved. This CDR3 spans 12 amino acids. The V end was cut by 5 bases, the J end by 2 bases, with 5 bases between. Germline lookup yields CDR1 SGHTA and CDR2 FQGNSA. The CDR3 nucleotides are TGTGCCAGCAGCCTCCCCACAGATACGCAGTATTTT. It is translated as CASSLPTDTQYF.